The entry that follows covers one TCR beta chain sequence. This sample is part of a study of beta chain features in type 1 diabetes. Deletions cut 4 bases from V and 7 bases from J, with 15 bases between. Germline-derived CDR1 and CDR2 are MGHRA and YSYEKL. CDR3 length equals 14 residues. Sequenced material consisted of expressed TCRB transcripts (all of the isolated RNA was reverse transcribed). Clones were read by immunoSEQ multiplex PCR, and TCRdb kept only the in-frame ones, dropping some. Of around 250,000 clones in the sample, 68% were seen once. This TCR was sampled from a man between 25 and 39 years old in good health. Sample: naive CD4+ T cells from blood. The rearrangement joins TRBV4-1 to TRBJ2-3; D may be TRBD2 (6 bases). CDR3 residues: CASSPGAAPYTQYF. For the CDR3, the DNA is TGCGCCAGCAGCCCGGGAGCGGCACCCTATACGCAGTATTTT.